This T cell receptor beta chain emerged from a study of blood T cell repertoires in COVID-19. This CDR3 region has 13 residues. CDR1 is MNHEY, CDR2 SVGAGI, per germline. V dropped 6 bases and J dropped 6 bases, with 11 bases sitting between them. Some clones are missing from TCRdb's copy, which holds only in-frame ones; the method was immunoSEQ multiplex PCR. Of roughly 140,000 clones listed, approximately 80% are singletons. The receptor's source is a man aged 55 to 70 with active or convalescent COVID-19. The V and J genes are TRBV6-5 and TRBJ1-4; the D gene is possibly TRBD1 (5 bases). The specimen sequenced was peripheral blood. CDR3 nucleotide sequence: TGTGCCAGCAGGCGGGGACTTCATGAAAAACTGTTTTTT. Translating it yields CASRRGLHEKLFF.